Here is one T cell receptor (beta chain) with its context. Which antigen it targets is not known. Base qualities are missing; no much larger clone stands one base away. These data are taken from a study of identifying expanded T cells in peripheral blood (dated 2019 in TCRdb). At the level of the whole study: Separate aliquots of the same genomic DNA pool were sequenced to produce technical replicates, and four replicates were compared in pairs.

During the collection period, no immune events, such as infections, were documented for the healthy donors. Healthy-donor blood repertoires served as a training cohort to calibrate time-dependent variance in a beta-binomial model of T-cell clone differential abundance. The training cohort comprised about ten healthy donors, 3 female and 7 male. Donor ages ranged from roughly 29 to 64 years, with an average of 43 years. Whole blood was collected from each healthy donor at three time points spaced two weeks apart and obtained from a commercial supplier. For immunosequencing, genomic DNA was extracted from unsorted whole blood. TCRbeta CDR3 regions were profiled with the immunoSEQ Assay using bias-controlled multiplex PCR amplification of genomic DNA. Per the source publication's procedure: The absolute abundance of each unique TCRbeta CDR3 region was quantified after sequences were collapsed and filtered. Differential abundance was assessed using a binomial (Fisher-equivalent) model and a beta-binomial model in which time-dependent variance fitted from healthy donors was added. Clones with fewer than 5 combined templates were excluded, and clones with Benjamini-Hochberg FDR below 0.01 were called differentially abundant. In the beta-binomial model, variance was expressed as a function of the total template count across the two samples, in the form v = (b*log(k)+a)^2. TCRdb retrieved this table from immuneACCESS and kept in-frame rearrangements only. Not all clones are present; in checked studies, unresolved V genes account for under half, and no reason is known for the remainder. From that table come the V and J calls and clone size; the DNA was used to work out D and trimming. Here the sample has about 85,000 clones; 88% occur a single time. About 20% of the sample goes to the ten largest clones.

Overall study outcomes, separate from this receptor: The beta-binomial model significantly reduced the number of clones called differentially abundant and the false-positive rate across all healthy-donor time intervals. In all healthy donors, the variance in clone template counts between samples taken roughly 14 days apart rose significantly as total template count increased. About 1.1 differentially abundant clones were flagged by the binomial model between technical replicates, whereas about 17 and 20 were flagged over approximately two weeks and four weeks, respectively. It was expected by the authors that biological variance in healthy repertoires might increase further over much longer intervals, such as months to years.

Sequencing was performed on blood. The sequence was collected from a person aged 18-70 years in good health.

The encoded CDR3 is CASGLTSGGYNEQFF. The DNA is as follows: TGTGCTAGTGGCTTGACTAGCGGGGGGTACAATGAGCAGTTCTTC. This chain is built from TRBV12-5 and TRBJ2-1; the central 13 bases match TRBD2. Trimming accounts for 6 bases at V and 4 bases at J, while the number of junction bases matched to no gene is 3. From the cysteine up to the phenylalanine, the CDR3 has a length of 15 residues. The only DNA kept is the CDR3, 45 bases in frame from the first base. Via the germline V gene, CDR1 is LGHNT and CDR2 FRNRAP.